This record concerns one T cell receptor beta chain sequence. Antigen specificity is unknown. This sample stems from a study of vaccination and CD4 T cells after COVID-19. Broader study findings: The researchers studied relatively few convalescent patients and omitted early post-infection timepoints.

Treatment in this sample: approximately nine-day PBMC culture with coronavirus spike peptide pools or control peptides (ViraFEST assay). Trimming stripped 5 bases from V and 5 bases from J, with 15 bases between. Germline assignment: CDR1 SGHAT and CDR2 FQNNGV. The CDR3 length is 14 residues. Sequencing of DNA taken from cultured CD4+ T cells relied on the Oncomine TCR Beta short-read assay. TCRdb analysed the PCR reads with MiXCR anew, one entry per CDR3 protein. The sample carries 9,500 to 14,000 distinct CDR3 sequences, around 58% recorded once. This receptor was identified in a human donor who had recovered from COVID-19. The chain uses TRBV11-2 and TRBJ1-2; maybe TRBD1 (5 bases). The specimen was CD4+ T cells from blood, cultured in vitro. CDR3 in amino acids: CASSTRLRGYGYTF. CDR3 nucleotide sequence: TGTGCCAGCAGCACCCGGTTAAGGGGTTATGGCTACACCTTC.